This T cell receptor beta chain was profiled in a study of T cell changes during pregnancy in multiple sclerosis. This clone has just a few counts. Assay used: immunoSEQ multiplex PCR; TCRdb lists only in-frame clones, some missing. The sample consists of tens of thousands of clones, 94% of them appearing once. This CDR3 has 12 residues. The germline V gene encodes CDR1 SQVTM and CDR2 ANQGSEA. Trimming took 6 bases from V and 4 from J, leaving 12 bases between them. The receptor was isolated from a female donor with multiple sclerosis, enrolled in a pregnancy study. The gene calls are TRBV29-1 and TRBJ1-1; D possibly corresponds to TRBD1 (5 bases). Material: CD8+ T cells from peripheral blood mononuclear cells, obtained in the first trimester of pregnancy. Written as DNA, the CDR3 is TGCAGCGTAGCCGGGCAGGGCACTGAAGCTTTCTTT. Encoded protein: CSVAGQGTEAFF.